A selection of T cell receptor beta chains follows, all from one sample in a study of human T cells and chemical hapten exposure. TCRdb ran MiXCR on the RACE reads and lists one entry per CDR3 protein. The table records about 90,000 distinct CDR3 sequences, 11% of them present only once. Sequenced material: whole blood, taken in connection with sensitization to the hapten diphenylcyclopropenone (DPC). Every receptor here comes from a woman in her 30s with alopecia areata. Some clones in this sample may be carry-over from other donors' samples. Each CDR3 is given with its conserved first and last residue. A D gene is named only where the DNA matches it firmly. The size entry is marked missing in some rows and otherwise reads once, few, many or a size class.

>TRBD2|TRBJ2-1|TRBV7-2|many
CASSLVAGGGDEQFF
TGTGCCAGCAGCTTAGTAGCGGGAGGCGGAGATGAGCAGTTCTTC
>.|TRBJ2-7|TRBV12-3/TRBV12-4|few
CASSFRGTYEQYF
TGTGCCAGCAGTTTTCGGGGCACCTACGAGCAGTACTTC
>.|TRBJ2-1|TRBV6-2/TRBV6-3|few
CASSYGYYYNEQFF
TGTGCCAGCAGTTACGGGTACTACTACAATGAGCAGTTCTTC
>.|TRBJ1-1|TRBV20-1|.
CSARDKIRVRTEAFF
TGCAGTGCTAGAGATAAGATCAGGGTGAGAACTGAAGCTTTCTTT
>.|TRBJ2-3|TRBV20-1|.
CSATPLTLSLDTQYF
TGCAGTGCTACCCCCTTGACACTGAGCCTAGATACGCAGTATTTT
>.|TRBJ1-6|TRBV27|few
CASRDTYNSPLHF
TGTGCCAGCCGGGACACTTATAATTCACCCCTCCACTTT
>.|TRBJ1-6|TRBV10-3|.
CAISRDLNSPLHF
TGTGCCATCAGCCGGGACCTAAATTCACCCCTCCACTTT
>.|TRBJ2-5|TRBV10-1|many
CASSERIQETQYF
TGCGCCAGCAGTGAGAGGATTCAAGAGACCCAGTACTTC
>.|TRBJ2-5|TRBV5-4|many
CASSFSAALGYETQYF
TGTGCCAGCAGCTTCAGTGCCGCCCTGGGTTACGAGACCCAGTACTTC
>TRBD2|TRBJ2-3|TRBV20-1|.
CSASVTSGAPGTDTQYF
TGCAGTGCTAGTGTGACTAGCGGGGCCCCTGGCACAGATACGCAGTATTTT
>.|TRBJ1-4|TRBV24-1|many
CATSDPASWAANEKLFF
TGTGCCACCAGTGATCCGGCTTCTTGGGCCGCTAATGAAAAACTGTTTTTT
>.|TRBJ1-5|TRBV4-2|.
CASSQDGATSNQPQHF
TGTGCCAGCAGCCAAGATGGGGCTACGAGCAATCAGCCCCAGCATTTT
>.|TRBJ1-4|TRBV28|many
CASSWLGELFF
TGTGCCAGCAGTTGGTTAGGAGAACTGTTTTTT
>TRBD1|TRBJ2-1|TRBV28|.
CASSLGQGHEQFF
TGTGCCAGCAGTCTGGGACAGGGGCACGAGCAGTTCTTC
>TRBD1|TRBJ2-5|TRBV11-2|few
CASSFGQGYPQYF
TGTGCCAGCAGCTTCGGACAGGGGTATCCCCAGTACTTC
>TRBD1|TRBJ1-6|TRBV7-2|.
CASSLAFFRGLEKNSPLHF
TGTGCCAGCAGCTTAGCTTTCTTCAGGGGGCTCGAAAAGAATTCACCCCTCCACTTT
>.|TRBJ1-2|TRBV6-5|.
CATRHDRNYGYTF
TGTGCCACCCGACACGACAGAAACTATGGCTACACCTTC
>.|TRBJ2-6|TRBV19|many
CASSIGGQGWANVLTF
TGTGCCAGTAGTATTGGCGGGCAGGGCTGGGCCAACGTCCTGACTTTC
>.|TRBJ1-6|TRBV7-2|many
CASSLEMDSPLHF
TGTGCCAGCAGCTTAGAGATGGATTCACCCCTCCACTTT
>.|TRBJ2-3|TRBV28|few
CASRQVDTQYF
TGTGCCAGCAGACAAGTTGATACGCAGTATTTT
>.|TRBJ2-5|TRBV7-6|many
CASSFRLSDQETQYF
TGTGCCAGCAGCTTTCGGCTTTCAGACCAAGAGACCCAGTACTTC
>.|TRBJ1-4|TRBV28|.
CASGDGGDEKLFF
TGTGCCAGCGGTGACGGGGGTGATGAAAAACTGTTTTTT
>.|TRBJ1-3|TRBV29-1|.
CSVERDRNTIYF
TGCAGCGTTGAAAGAGACAGAAACACCATATATTTT
>.|TRBJ2-5|TRBV2|few
CASSEGSLTKETQYF
TGTGCCAGCAGTGAAGGTTCCCTAACAAAAGAGACCCAGTACTTC
>TRBD1|TRBJ1-6|TRBV28|many
CASSRTGETPLHF
TGTGCCAGCAGTCGGACAGGGGAAACACCCCTCCACTTT
>.|TRBJ1-5|TRBV4-1|few
CASSQLTNQPQHF
TGCGCCAGCAGCCAATTAACCAATCAGCCCCAGCATTTT
>TRBD2|TRBJ2-3|TRBV5-1|many
CASSLERGDTDTQYF
TGCGCCAGCAGTTTGGAGCGGGGCGACACAGATACGCAGTATTTT
>TRBD1|TRBJ2-2|TRBV7-2|many
CASSLGQGVVTGELFF
TGTGCCAGCAGCTTAGGTCAGGGGGTGGTCACCGGGGAGCTGTTTTTT
>.|TRBJ2-1|TRBV4-3|few
CASSQDVKGSYNEQFF
TGCGCCAGCAGCCAAGATGTCAAGGGCTCCTACAATGAGCAGTTCTTC
>TRBD1|TRBJ1-1|TRBV10-1|many
CASREDRWAEAFF
TGCGCCAGCAGAGAGGACAGGTGGGCTGAAGCTTTCTTT
>.|TRBJ2-2|TRBV20-1|few
CSAFLGTGELFF
TGCAGTGCTTTCCTGGGGACCGGGGAGCTGTTTTTT
>.|TRBJ2-7|TRBV5-1|many
CASTHGVGSNEQYF
TGCGCCAGCACCCATGGGGTCGGGAGTAACGAGCAGTACTTC
>.|TRBJ1-1|TRBV7-2|.
CASSPRREGYTEAFF
TGTGCCAGCAGCCCCCGCAGGGAAGGATACACTGAAGCTTTCTTT
>.|TRBJ1-5|TRBV11-2|many
CASSLGERQPQHF
TGTGCCAGCAGCTTAGGGGAAAGGCAGCCCCAGCATTTT
>TRBD2|TRBJ2-5|TRBV20-1|few
CSARAVTGTSGRAGQETQYF
TGCAGTGCTAGAGCTGTAACCGGGACTAGCGGGAGGGCCGGGCAAGAGACCCAGTACTTC
>.|TRBJ1-1|TRBV13|many
CASLRGGPYSEAFF
TGTGCCAGCCTTCGCGGGGGGCCCTACTCTGAAGCTTTCTTT
>TRBD1|TRBJ2-1|TRBV30|few
CAWSSSGTGYRSSYNEQFF
TGTGCCTGGAGTTCTTCCGGGACAGGGTATCGTAGTTCCTACAATGAGCAGTTCTTC
>.|TRBJ2-3|TRBV7-3|many
CASSFGSTQDTQYF
TGTGCCAGCAGCTTTGGCTCGACACAAGATACGCAGTATTTT
>TRBD1|TRBJ1-3|TRBV28|.
CASRRTGGYTIYF
TGTGCCAGCCGGAGGACAGGGGGGTACACCATATATTTT
>.|TRBJ2-5|TRBV27|many
CASSSRHGQRTQETQYF
TGTGCCAGCAGTTCCCGCCACGGACAGAGGACGCAAGAGACCCAGTACTTC
>.|TRBJ2-5|TRBV18|few
CASSPRPQQETQYF
TGTGCCAGCTCACCAAGGCCCCAGCAAGAGACCCAGTACTTC
>.|TRBJ1-5|TRBV7-8|.
CASSPLGYSNQPQHF
TGTGCCAGCAGCCCGCTAGGGTATAGCAATCAGCCCCAGCATTTT
>TRBD1|TRBJ2-7|TRBV5-1|.
CASSLPGQASYEQYF
TGCGCCAGCAGCTTGCCCGGACAGGCCTCCTACGAGCAGTACTTC
>TRBD2|TRBJ2-4|TRBV2|.
CASRAGTSGNGFQYF
TGTGCCAGCAGGGCCGGGACTAGCGGCAACGGTTTTCAGTACTTC
>.|TRBJ2-4|TRBV29-1|few
CSVDFDRVAKNIQYF
TGCAGCGTTGATTTTGACAGAGTAGCCAAAAACATTCAGTACTTC
>.|TRBJ1-4|TRBV7-2|.
CASRRTRGPEKLFF
TGTGCCAGCAGACGCACCCGGGGCCCTGAAAAACTGTTTTTT
>.|TRBJ1-5|TRBV6-1|many
CASTQHPGDGNQPQHF
TGTGCCAGCACCCAACACCCCGGGGATGGCAATCAGCCCCAGCATTTT
>TRBD1|TRBJ1-2|TRBV24-1|many
CATSAAGTGHGYTF
TGTGCCACCAGTGCCGCCGGGACAGGTCATGGCTACACCTTC
>.|TRBJ1-6|TRBV27|.
CASIPRPRQGSPLHF
TGTGCCAGCATTCCTAGACCCCGGCAAGGGTCACCCCTCCACTTT
>.|TRBJ2-6|TRBV4-2|many
CASSLSPLGRTSGANVLTF
TGTGCCAGCAGCCTATCACCTTTGGGAAGGACCTCTGGGGCCAACGTCCTGACTTTC
>.|TRBJ1-5|TRBV20-1|many
CSARGQNNQPQHF
TGCAGTGCTAGAGGACAGAACAATCAGCCCCAGCATTTT
>.|TRBJ1-6|TRBV7-2|.
CASSTRNSDIYNSPLHF
TGTGCCAGCAGCACTCGTAATTCAGATATTTATAATTCACCCCTCCACTTT
>.|TRBJ1-1|TRBV7-9|.
CASSLVEGAGTEAFF
TGTGCCAGCAGCTTAGTAGAAGGGGCCGGCACTGAAGCTTTCTTT
>.|TRBJ1-1|TRBV3-1|many
CASSPDEGRDLNTEAFF
TGTGCCAGCAGCCCCGATGAGGGACGCGACCTGAACACTGAAGCTTTCTTT
>TRBD2|TRBJ2-5|TRBV7-2|many
CASSIGIGGGSKTQYF
TGTGCCAGCAGCATCGGGATCGGCGGGGGGAGTAAGACCCAGTACTTC
>TRBD1|TRBJ1-1|TRBV29-1|.
CSVEPDRATEAFF
TGCAGCGTTGAACCCGACAGGGCCACTGAAGCTTTCTTT
>TRBD1|TRBJ1-1|TRBV6-2/TRBV6-3|many
CASSARGGIAEAFF
TGTGCCAGCAGTGCCAGGGGGGGAATCGCTGAAGCTTTCTTT
>.|TRBJ1-1|TRBV4-3|many
CASSQAAAQALGAFF
TGCGCCAGCAGCCAAGCGGCGGCTCAAGCCCTGGGAGCTTTCTTT
>.|TRBJ2-1|TRBV18|.
CASSPNPPHEQFF
TGTGCCAGCTCACCGAACCCTCCCCATGAGCAGTTCTTC
>TRBD2|TRBJ2-7|TRBV27|once
CASSFFAGGPYEQYF
TGTGCCAGCAGTTTCTTTGCGGGAGGCCCCTACGAGCAGTACTTC